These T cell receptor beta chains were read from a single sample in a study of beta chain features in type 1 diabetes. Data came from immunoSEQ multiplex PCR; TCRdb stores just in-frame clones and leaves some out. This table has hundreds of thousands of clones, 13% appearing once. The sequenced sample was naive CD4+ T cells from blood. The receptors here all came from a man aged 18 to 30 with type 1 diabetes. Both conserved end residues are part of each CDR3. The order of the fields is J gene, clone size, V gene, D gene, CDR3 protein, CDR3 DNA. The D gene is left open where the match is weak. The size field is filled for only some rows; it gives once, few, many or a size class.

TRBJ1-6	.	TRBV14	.	CASSQDQYSYSPLHF	TGTGCCAGCAGCCAAGATCAATACAGCTATTCACCCCTCCACTTT
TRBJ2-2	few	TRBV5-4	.	CASTLAGELFF	TGTGCCAGCACCCTAGCTGGGGAGCTGTTTTTT
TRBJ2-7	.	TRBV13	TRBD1	CASSPRGQGGSYEQYF	TGTGCCAGCAGTCCCCGGGGACAGGGGGGTTCATACGAGCAGTACTTC
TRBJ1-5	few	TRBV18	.	CASSPPSNQPQHF	TGTGCCAGCTCACCACCCAGCAATCAGCCCCAGCATTTT
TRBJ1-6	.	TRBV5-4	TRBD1	CASSKQDRGKGSPLHF	TGTGCCAGCAGCAAACAGGACAGGGGGAAAGGATCACCCCTCCACTTT
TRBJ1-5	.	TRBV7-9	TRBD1	CASSPGTGDSHSNQPQHF	TGTGCCAGCAGCCCCGGGACAGGGGATTCGCATAGCAATCAGCCCCAGCATTTT
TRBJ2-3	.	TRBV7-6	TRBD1	CASSLAGTGADTQYF	TGTGCCAGCAGCTTGGCCGGGACAGGGGCAGATACGCAGTATTTT
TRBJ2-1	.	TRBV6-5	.	CASQRLESGSEQFF	TGTGCCAGTCAACGACTAGAATCAGGAAGTGAGCAGTTCTTC
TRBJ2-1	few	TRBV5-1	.	CASSLEVGDHEQFF	TGCGCCAGCAGCTTGGAAGTTGGGGACCATGAGCAGTTCTTC
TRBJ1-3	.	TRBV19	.	CASNGGLAISGNTIYF	TGTGCCAGTAACGGAGGTCTCGCTATTTCTGGAAACACCATATATTTT
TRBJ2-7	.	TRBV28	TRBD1	CASRQGSYEQYF	TGTGCCAGCCGACAGGGGTCCTACGAGCAGTACTTC
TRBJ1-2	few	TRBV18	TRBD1	CASSPGQGRDYGYTF	TGTGCCAGCTCACCCGGACAGGGTCGAGACTATGGCTACACCTTC
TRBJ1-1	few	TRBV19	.	CASSMTGLNTEAFF	TGTGCCAGTAGTATGACAGGACTGAACACTGAAGCTTTCTTT
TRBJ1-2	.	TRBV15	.	CATSRDDGYTF	TGTGCCACCAGCAGAGATGACGGCTACACCTTC
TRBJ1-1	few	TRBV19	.	CASSILRGNRTEAFF	TGTGCCAGTAGTATACTCCGAGGGAATCGGACTGAAGCTTTCTTT
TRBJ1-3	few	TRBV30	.	CAWSELIGFGNTIYF	TGTGCCTGGAGTGAGTTGATAGGTTTCGGAAACACCATATATTTT
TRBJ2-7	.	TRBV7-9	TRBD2	CASRWEGSEQYF	TGTGCCAGCAGGTGGGAGGGGAGCGAGCAGTACTTC
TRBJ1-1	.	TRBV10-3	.	CAISARGQQNTEAFF	TGTGCCATCAGTGCCCGGGGGCAACAGAACACTGAAGCTTTCTTT
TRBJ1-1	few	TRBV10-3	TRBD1	CAISTGVNTEAFF	TGTGCCATCAGTACAGGGGTGAACACTGAAGCTTTCTTT
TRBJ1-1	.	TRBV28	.	CASSQPTGGNTEAFF	TGTGCCAGCAGCCAACCGACAGGCGGGAACACTGAAGCTTTCTTT
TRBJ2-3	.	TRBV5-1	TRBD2	CASSGRGVPPRTDTQYF	TGCGCCAGCAGCGGGCGGGGGGTCCCCCCTCGCACAGATACGCAGTATTTT
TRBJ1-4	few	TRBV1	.	CTSSREKDSSTNEKLFF	TGCACCAGCAGCCGGGAAAAGGACAGCTCAACTAATGAAAAACTGTTTTTT
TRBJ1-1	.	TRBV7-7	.	CASSSGVGNTEAFF	TGTGCCAGCAGCTCGGGGGTAGGGAACACTGAAGCTTTCTTT
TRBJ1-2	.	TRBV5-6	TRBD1	CASSTTGYGYTF	TGTGCCAGCAGCACGACAGGGTATGGCTACACCTTC
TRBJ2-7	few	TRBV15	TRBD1	CATSFGTDSYEQYF	TGTGCCACCAGCTTTGGGACAGACTCCTACGAGCAGTACTTC
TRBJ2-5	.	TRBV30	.	CACSGETQYF	TGTGCCTGCTCCGGGGAGACCCAGTACTTC
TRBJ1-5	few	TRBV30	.	CAWSRHSNQPQHF	TGTGCCTGGAGTCGACATAGCAATCAGCCCCAGCATTTT
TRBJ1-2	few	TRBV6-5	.	CASSYTEQGLDGYTF	TGTGCCAGCAGTTACACAGAACAGGGTTTGGATGGCTACACCTTC
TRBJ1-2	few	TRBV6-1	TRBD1	CASSPGQGNYGYTF	TGTGCCAGCAGTCCGGGACAGGGAAACTATGGCTACACCTTC
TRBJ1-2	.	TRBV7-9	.	CASRQTGAYGYTF	TGTGCCAGCAGGCAAACGGGGGCCTATGGCTACACCTTC
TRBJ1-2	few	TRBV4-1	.	CASSSRQPNYGYTF	TGCGCCAGCAGCTCAAGACAGCCTAACTATGGCTACACCTTC
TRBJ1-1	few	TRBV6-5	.	CASSYSMPGPSHEAFF	TGTGCCAGCAGTTACTCGATGCCGGGACCTTCCCATGAGGCTTTCTTT
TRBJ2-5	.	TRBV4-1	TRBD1	CASSQELGQGGGQETQYF	TGCGCCAGCAGCCAAGAATTGGGACAGGGAGGGGGGCAAGAGACCCAGTACTTC
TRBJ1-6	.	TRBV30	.	CAWSSNSPLHF	TGTGCCTGGAGTTCTAATTCACCCCTCCACTTT
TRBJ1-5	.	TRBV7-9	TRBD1	CASSPTGEIQPQHF	TGTGCCAGCAGCCCTACAGGGGAAATTCAGCCCCAGCATTTT
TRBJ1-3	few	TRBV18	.	CASSPGRNTGNTIYF	TGTGCCAGCTCACCGGGACGGAATACTGGAAACACCATATATTTT
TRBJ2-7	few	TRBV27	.	CASIPYRVGYEQYF	TGTGCCAGCATCCCGTACAGGGTCGGGTACGAGCAGTACTTC
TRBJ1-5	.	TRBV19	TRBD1	CASSIVTGQFEIRPQHF	TGTGCCAGTAGTATAGTGACAGGGCAATTTGAAATCAGGCCCCAGCATTTT